The 14 T cell receptor beta chains below come from one sample, sequenced in a study of beta chain features in type 1 diabetes. Expressed TCRB transcripts were sequenced, since all the RNA that had been isolated was reverse transcribed. Sequencing used immunoSEQ multiplex PCR; TCRdb keeps in-frame clones, though not all of them. Of nearly 350,000 clones in the sample, 6.5% to 10% were seen once. The material sequenced was central memory CD4+ T cells from blood. These receptors all come from a woman between 18 and 29 years old in good health.

At least ten counts were recorded for this clone. V and J are TRBV28 and TRBJ2-7, with 9 positions matching TRBD2. The CDR3 is 15 residues long. V shed 8 bases and J 2 bases; nucleotides not matched to a gene: 10. CDR1 and CDR2 from the germline V gene are MDHEN and SYDVKM. CDR3 bases: TGTGCCAGCCGAGGCGAGACTAGCGGTACCTACGAGCAGTACTTC. Amino acids: CASRGETSGTYEQYF.

The V call is TRBV4-2, the J call TRBJ2-3; 9 positions match TRBD2. Looked up from germline, CDR1 is LGHNA and CDR2 is YNFKEQ. V was pared by 0 bases and J by 3 bases, with 4 bases of the junction left unmatched. The CDR3 spans 16 residues. The CDR3 reads CASSQEASGRTDTQYF. DNA for the CDR3: TGTGCCAGCAGCCAAGAGGCCAGCGGGAGGACAGATACGCAGTATTTT.

This clone was detected only a few times. The chain is built from TRBV5-6 and TRBJ2-1; D unclear. CDR1 is SGHDT and CDR2 is YYEEEE in the germline V gene. The ends were cut back, 1 base at V and 7 bases at J, with 9 bases in the middle. This CDR3 spans 13 amino acids. In DNA, the CDR3 is TGTGCCAGCAGCTTGACCCTTAGAAATGAGCAGTTCTTC. Translating it yields CASSLTLRNEQFF.

In its sample, this clone was seen many times. V and J are TRBV7-9 and TRBJ2-1; D not certain. CDR3 length: 15 residues. V was cut by 5 bases and J by 2 bases, with 13 bases left in between. Per germline, CDR1 SEHNR and CDR2 FQNEAQ (reference sequence). The CDR3 sequence: CASSERPAAYNEQFF. The CDR3 coding sequence is TGTGCCAGCAGCGAGCGCCCCGCCGCCTACAATGAGCAGTTCTTC.

This clone occurred a few times. This chain connects TRBV5-6 to TRBJ2-1, with D tentatively TRBD1 (5 bases). The CDR3 extends over 15 amino acids. Germline V lookup: CDR1 SGHDT, CDR2 YYEEEE. Trimming took 1 base from V and 0 from J, leaving 8 bases between them. The CDR3 sequence is CASSLLQGSYNEQFF. For the CDR3, the DNA is TGTGCCAGCAGCTTGCTTCAGGGCTCCTACAATGAGCAGTTCTTC.

The chain couples TRBV27 to TRBJ2-6, with TRBD1 matching 8 bases. Germline CDR1 reads MNHEY; CDR2 reads SMNVEV (reference sequence). The CDR3 length is 17 residues. The J segment lost 0 bases and the V segment lost 7 bases, leaving 8 bases of the junction unmatched. In DNA form, the CDR3 reads TGTGCCAGCACTGAAGCTACAGGGGGCTCTGGGGCCAACGTCCTGACTTTC. Amino acids: CASTEATGGSGANVLTF.

This clone occurred a few times. The same CDR3 is also encoded by other DNA sequences in this sample. The gene calls are TRBV6-5 and TRBJ2-1; D is ambiguous. V was trimmed by 0 bases and J by 5 bases, leaving 8 bases between them. This CDR3 contains 14 residues. The germline V gene encodes CDR1 MNHEY and CDR2 SVGAGI. The CDR3 bases are TGTGCCAGCAGTTACTCGAACCGGGACAATGAGCAGTTCTTC. It encodes CASSYSNRDNEQFF.

The rearrangement links TRBV4-2 to TRBJ2-7, with D perhaps matching TRBD2 (5 bases). Deletions cut 4 bases from V and 2 bases from J, with 9 bases between. Germline CDR1 LGHNA, CDR2 YNFKEQ. There are 13 residues in the CDR3. CDR3 nucleotide sequence: TGTGCCAGCAGCCCTCCCGGGGCCTACGAGCAGTACTTC. This codes for CASSPPGAYEQYF.

This clone was counted only a few times. The gene calls are TRBV6-1 and TRBJ2-5; TRBD1 matches 8 bases. This CDR3 region has 14 residues. Looked up from germline, CDR1 is MNHNS and CDR2 is SASEGT. V gave up 5 bases and J gave up 2 bases; unmatched junction bases: 4. CDR3 sequence: CASSLQGAQETQYF. The CDR3 DNA reads as TGTGCCAGCAGTCTTCAGGGGGCACAAGAGACCCAGTACTTC.

The chain carries TRBV9 and TRBJ2-7; 8 bases fit TRBD1. The germline CDR1 and CDR2 sequences are SGDLS and YYNGEE. CDR3 length: 16 residues. Unmatched junction bases numbered 8, after V lost 1 base and J lost 2 bases. CDR3: CASSVTGQALPYEQYF. CDR3 coding DNA: TGTGCCAGCAGCGTAACGGGACAGGCTCTACCCTACGAGCAGTACTTC.

This clone came up a few times. This rearrangement joins TRBV5-4 to TRBJ2-3; 12 positions agree with TRBD2. With V trimmed by 4 bases and J by 2 bases, 5 bases remained unmatched. CDR3 length: 16 residues. The germline CDR1 and CDR2 sequences are SGHNT and YYREEE (reference sequence). The CDR3 sequence: CASSQRLAGDTDTQYF. The CDR3 DNA follows: TGTGCCAGCAGCCAAAGACTAGCGGGAGACACAGATACGCAGTATTTT.

This clone was counted a few times. The chain recombines TRBV28 with TRBJ2-5; D is ambiguous. V dropped 5 bases and J dropped 3 bases, with 19 bases sitting between them. The CDR3 sequence is 16 residues long. The V gene's germline CDR1 is MDHEN and CDR2 SYDVKM. The CDR3 is CASSETPVVGKETQYF. The CDR3 DNA reads as TGTGCCAGCAGTGAGACCCCTGTGGTGGGGAAAGAGACCCAGTACTTC.

This clone appeared a few times. The V gene is TRBV5-1, the J gene TRBJ2-3, with 9 bases lining up with TRBD1. The J segment lost 2 bases and the V segment lost 1 base, leaving 2 bases of the junction unmatched. Germline V gene sequence: CDR1 SGHRS, CDR2 YFSETQ. The CDR3 loop spans 15 amino acids. In DNA form, the CDR3 reads TGCGCCAGCAGCTTGAGACAGGGGGTCACAGATACGCAGTATTTT. This gives the protein CASSLRQGVTDTQYF.

This clone was counted a few times. This chain uses TRBV18 with TRBJ2-1; 7 nucleotides match TRBD1. Germline V gives CDR1 KGHSH, CDR2 LQKENI. This CDR3 spans 13 amino acids. The junction had 4 bases not matched to a gene; V was cut back by 5 bases and J by 6 bases. The CDR3 DNA reads as TGTGCCAGCTCAACAGGGGTCGGCAATGAGCAGTTCTTC. It yields the protein CASSTGVGNEQFF.